These T cell receptor beta chains were read from a single sample in a study of T cell responses to AZD1222 COVID-19 vaccine. TCRdb keeps only in-frame clones here, not all; method: immunoSEQ multiplex PCR. The sample comprises roughly 150,000 clones, 75% to 90% of which are singletons, and approximately 1.8% rests with the top ten. The sample was peripheral blood, taken 28 days after the second AZD1222 dose. All receptors come from an adult who received the AZD1222 COVID-19 vaccine. Each CDR3 is given with its conserved first and last residue. Fields, in order: J gene, clone size, D gene, V gene, CDR3 DNA, CDR3 protein. The D gene is left open where the match is weak. Size is omitted from some rows. Given values are once, few, many or a class for expanded clones.

>TRBJ2-2|few|TRBD1|TRBV9
TGTGCCAGCAGCGTAGGTGGGAGACAGGGGAACACCGGGGAGCTGTTTTTT
CASSVGGRQGNTGELFF
>TRBJ2-1|few|NA|TRBV6-2/TRBV6-3
TGTGCCAGCAGCATATACTACAATGAGCAGTTCTTC
CASSIYYNEQFF
>TRBJ1-6|NA|NA|TRBV27
TGTGCCAGCAGTTTATCGGCCGGGGGTAATTCACCCCTCCACTTT
CASSLSAGGNSPLHF
>TRBJ2-1|NA|TRBD1|TRBV5-1
TGCGCCAGCAGCTTAGCTGGACAGGGGGTATATGAGCAGTTCTTC
CASSLAGQGVYEQFF
>TRBJ2-1|NA|TRBD2|TRBV2
TGTGCCAGCAGCACTAGCGGGCTTAATGAGCAGTTCTTC
CASSTSGLNEQFF
>TRBJ2-6|NA|NA|TRBV13
TGTGCCAGCAGCCCCCCGGACACTTCTGGGGCCAACGTCCTGACTTTC
CASSPPDTSGANVLTF
>TRBJ2-7|once|NA|TRBV6-2/TRBV6-3
TGTGCCAGCAGTTACTGGCTAACCGCAAACTACGAGCAGTACTTC
CASSYWLTANYEQYF
>TRBJ2-5|few|NA|TRBV6-5
TGTGCCAGCAGTTACTCGGTTCGCCTCCAAGAGACCCAGTACTTC
CASSYSVRLQETQYF
>TRBJ2-7|NA|TRBD1|TRBV15
TGTGCCACCAGCAGAACCTCGGTACAGGGGGCCAACGAGCAGTACTTC
CATSRTSVQGANEQYF
>TRBJ1-1|NA|NA|TRBV18
TGTGCCAGCTCACCCGACGGCAGGGCGGACACTGAAGCTTTCTTT
CASSPDGRADTEAFF
>TRBJ1-4|NA|NA|TRBV19
TGTGCCAGTAGTATCCACGGACCTAATGAAAAACTGTTTTTT
CASSIHGPNEKLFF
>TRBJ1-4|NA|TRBD1|TRBV4-1
TGCGCCAGCAGCCAAGGGACAGGGGATGAAAAACTGTTTTTT
CASSQGTGDEKLFF
>TRBJ2-1|NA|NA|TRBV19
TGTGCCAGTAGTATAGATTTGGTTCGCCCGCAGCAGTTCTTC
CASSIDLVRPQQFF
>TRBJ2-2|NA|NA|TRBV2
TGTGCCAGCAGGGAGACTATTATTGGGGCCGGGGAGCTGTTTTTT
CASRETIIGAGELFF
>TRBJ1-4|few|NA|TRBV5-5
TGTGCCAGCAGCTTGGAGGGGGTCTGGAATGAAAAACTGTTTTTT
CASSLEGVWNEKLFF
>TRBJ2-1|NA|TRBD2|TRBV5-1
TGCGCCAGCAGCTTGGTCACTAGCGGGAATGAGCAGTTCTTC
CASSLVTSGNEQFF
>TRBJ2-1|NA|TRBD2|TRBV6-1
TGTGCCAGCAGTGAAGAAGAGGGGTCGGGGCTAGCGGGGGGCCGGAATGAGCAGTTCTTC
CASSEEEGSGLAGGRNEQFF